This TCR beta chain stems from a study of T cells in Graves' hyperthyroidism and ophthalmopathy. This clonotype was observed a single time. The CDR3 is 12 amino acids. CDR1 and CDR2 from the germline V gene are DFQATT and SNEGSKA (reference sequence). The V gene lost 5 bases and the J gene lost 0 bases, with 8 bases spanning the gap. Amplification targeted TCR beta CDR3 regions from RNA transcripts. First-round RT-PCR with HTBI primers amplified the TCR CDR3 region. Each CDR3 protein gets one entry after TCRdb re-called the multiplex PCR reads with MiXCR. The repertoire holds 690,000 or so distinct CDR3 sequences, around 19% seen once, with 15% to 20% in the top ten.

What was sequenced was blood. The chain uses TRBV20-1 and TRBJ2-7; no firm D call. This TCR was recovered from a woman aged 45-65 years with Graves' hyperthyroidism that later progressed to Graves' ophthalmopathy. The CDR3 reads CSADVSSYEQYF. The CDR3 nucleotides are TGCAGTGCTGACGTTAGCTCCTACGAGCAGTACTTC.